This TCR beta chain was identified in a study of T cell responses to AZD1222 COVID-19 vaccine. Overall study context: Second-dose recipients at about 4 or about 12 weeks were treated as one pooled group. Study-level points and caveats: It should be noted that donors were predominantly white British and more often female, and clonal diversity was possibly underestimated. There were vaccine-associated CD4 TCRs across spike, dominant at 160-218 and 743-854.

Some clones are missing from TCRdb's copy, which holds only in-frame ones; the method was immunoSEQ multiplex PCR. The table includes over 90,000 clones, 88% detected once. The CDR3 spans 15 residues. With 5 bases removed from V and 7 bases from J, the gap between germline ends came to 17 bases. Germline assignment: CDR1 MDHEN and CDR2 SYDVKM. Of note for this clone: No antigen is known for it.

The rearrangement joins TRBV28 to TRBJ1-4, with TRBD1 as a possible D gene (5 bases). Sequencing was performed on peripheral blood, taken on day 0 of AZD1222 vaccination. The sequence was collected from an adult in good health. CDR3 sequence reads: CASSGPGSASEKLFF. The CDR3 coding sequence is TGTGCCAGCAGTGGTCCAGGGTCGGCGAGTGAAAAACTGTTTTTT.